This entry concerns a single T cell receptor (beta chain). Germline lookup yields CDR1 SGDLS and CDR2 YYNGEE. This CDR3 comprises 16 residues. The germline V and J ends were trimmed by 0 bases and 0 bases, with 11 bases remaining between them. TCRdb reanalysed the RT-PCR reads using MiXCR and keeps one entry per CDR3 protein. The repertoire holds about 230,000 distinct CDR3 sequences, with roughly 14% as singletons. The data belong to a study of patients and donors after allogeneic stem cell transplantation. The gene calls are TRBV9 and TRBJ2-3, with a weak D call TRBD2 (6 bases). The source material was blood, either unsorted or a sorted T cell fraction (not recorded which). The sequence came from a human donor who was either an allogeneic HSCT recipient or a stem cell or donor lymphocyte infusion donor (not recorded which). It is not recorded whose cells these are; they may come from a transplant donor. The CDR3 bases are TGTGCCAGCAGCGTAGCAGCGGGCCTTAGCACAGATACGCAGTATTTT. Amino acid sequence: CASSVAAGLSTDTQYF.